This TCR beta chain stems from a study of CD8 T cells in Susac syndrome. The V and J ends lost 3 bases and 11 bases, in that order; junction bases with no gene match: 4. Germline CDR1 is LNHDA and CDR2 is SQIVND (reference sequence). The CDR3 totals 14 residues. Reverse transcription of roughly 0.5 to 1 ug RNA was performed with random hexamers. TCRdb processed the immunoSEQ multiplex PCR reads anew with MiXCR; each CDR3 protein has one entry. The table includes approximately 190,000 distinct CDR3 sequences, roughly 95% detected once. Study-wide findings and caveats: The study acknowledged a relatively small number of individuals in its TCR sequencing and HLA analysis.

As judged by recently defined diagnostic criteria, patients with Susac syndrome had definite or probable disease. Negative isolation was used for CD8+ and CD4+ T cells, and FACS enrichment was applied to TEMRA cells. This clonotype was seen a few times. Its antigen is as yet unknown. This sequence was found in a human donor with Susac syndrome. The V gene is TRBV19, the J gene TRBJ2-1, with 13 bases that match TRBD2. The sequenced sample consisted of CD4+ T cells from PBMCs. Written as DNA, the CDR3 is TGTGCCAGTAGTATCGGACTAGCGGGGGACAAGCAGTTCTTC. Translation gives CASSIGLAGDKQFF.